Listed below are T cell receptor beta chains from one sample, sequenced in a study of blood T cell repertoires in COVID-19. The protocol was immunoSEQ multiplex PCR, while the TCRdb copy is restricted to in-frame clones and leaves out a portion. The sample has about 210,000 clones, around 87% seen once. Specimen: peripheral blood. These receptor sequences come from a man in his fifties or sixties who had recovered from COVID-19. The conserved cysteine and the conserved F or W are not part of the CDR3 here. Fields, in order: J gene, V gene, CDR3 protein.

>TRBJ2-3|TRBV27
ASTGADTQY
>TRBJ2-1|TRBV5-1
ASSSSAGDGEQF
>TRBJ1-2|TRBV14
ASSQDLTDGYT
>TRBJ2-5|TRBV24-1
ATSDSQREGRGTQY
>TRBJ2-1|TRBV18
ASSPRQGGLLYNEQF
>TRBJ2-6|TRBV19
ASSIAGPSGANVLT
>TRBJ2-7|TRBV11-2
ASSLVGSLMSEQY
>TRBJ2-7|TRBV27
ASSSRPGTYSPNEQY
>TRBJ1-5|TRBV7-8
ASSLGRGRDQPQH
>TRBJ1-5|TRBV7-6
ASSLSQGMNQPQH
>TRBJ1-4|TRBV27
ASSLSGTGASEKLF
>TRBJ1-2|TRBV6-2/TRBV6-3
ASSWRAADYGYT
>TRBJ2-6|TRBV2
ASSEEAGGIANVLT
>TRBJ2-7|TRBV5-1
ASSSPGTGGNEQY
>TRBJ1-6|TRBV5-1
ASSPGTAQNSPLH
>TRBJ1-2|TRBV19
ASSPPEGSYGYT
>TRBJ2-1|TRBV24-1
ATSLAGVGANEQF
>TRBJ2-1|TRBV9
ASRQEGLAGPNEQF
>TRBJ1-5|TRBV6-4
ASSREEGSQPQH
>TRBJ1-2|TRBV28
ASSLKTHGYT
>TRBJ2-7|TRBV9
ASSGDFPGGASYEQY
>TRBJ2-1|TRBV19
ASSIRGYNEQF
>TRBJ1-5|TRBV7-8
ASSLDRVQPQH
>TRBJ1-2|TRBV5-6
ASSFPGQGLRGYT
>TRBJ1-2|TRBV29-1
SVVTGQGANYGYT
>TRBJ1-4|TRBV29-1
SAPVAGEAEKLF
>TRBJ1-2|TRBV2
ASSGGGYGYT
>TRBJ2-1|TRBV5-1
ASSLAGNNEQF
>TRBJ2-1|TRBV2
ASSEALAGVGEQF
>TRBJ2-5|TRBV5-8
ASSLPPMETQY
>TRBJ1-1|TRBV5-6
ASSLGGRENTEAF
>TRBJ1-2|TRBV5-4
ASSLGTVLNYGYT
>TRBJ2-1|TRBV27
ASNLRGLDPYNEQF
>TRBJ1-5|TRBV20-1
SASSRSSNQPQH
>TRBJ1-4|TRBV2
ASRGPNEKLF
>TRBJ2-1|TRBV4-2
ASSQDSDRAMYNEQF
>TRBJ2-3|TRBV6-5
ASSYVPGSTDTQY
>TRBJ2-7|TRBV12-3/TRBV12-4
ASSLAAEQY
>TRBJ2-7|TRBV30
AWRLGGNSYEQY
>TRBJ1-6|TRBV10-3
AISESAGFNSPLH